One TCR beta chain is described in this entry. Its cognate antigen is unknown. The nonmyeloablative bone marrow transplants came from related graft donors, with transient mixed chimerism. The data derive from a study of Tregs in tolerant kidney transplant recipients. TCRdb's copy holds only in-frame clones and misses some; the assay was immunoSEQ multiplex PCR. The sample comprises about 52,000 clones, 91% of which are singletons, and nearly 15% rests with the top ten. The V gene's germline CDR1 is SGHAT and CDR2 FQNNGV. This CDR3 is built from 16 residues. The V and J ends lost 5 bases and 3 bases respectively, with 16 bases between them. Study observations and caveats: Nucleotide sequences could not be compared across some patients' samples due to primer changes.

The chain combines TRBV11-2 with TRBJ2-2, with no clear D. This receptor was identified in a human patient who received a combined kidney and bone marrow transplant. Some T cells may have come from the graft donor. The sample here was CD8+ T cells from blood (PBMCs), taken 24 months after the transplant. This CDR3 reads CASSPRVQPYTGELFF. The CDR3 DNA reads as TGTGCCAGCAGCCCCCGGGTCCAGCCCTACACCGGGGAGCTGTTTTTT.